The 19 T cell receptor beta chains in this list originate from one sample, sequenced in a study of T cell repertoires in cytomegalovirus infection. A single record per CDR3 protein comes from TCRdb applying MiXCR to the reads. The sample lists about 920,000 distinct CDR3 sequences, around 31% occurring once. Which antigens these TCRs recognize remains unknown. Sequenced material: cultured CD8+ T cells from PBMCs, taken from culture after CMV antigen stimulation. These receptor sequences come from a human donor in good health (CMV status not recorded). Some clones in this sample may be carry-over from other donors' samples.

This clonotype has ten or more counts. This chain links TRBV12-3 or TRBV12-4 with TRBJ1-1; D is ambiguous. This CDR3 spans 15 amino acids. The V end lost 3 bases, the J end lost 1 base, and 12 bases lay between the germline ends. CDR3 bases: TGTGCCAGCAGTTTGAGTTTTGGGAGGAACACTGAAGCTTTCTTT. This translates into CASSLSFGRNTEAFF.

There are many counts of this clonotype. The chain employs TRBV7-8 and TRBJ2-1; no clear D. V was cut by 4 bases and J by 4 bases, with 11 bases left in between. Germline V gene sequence: CDR1 SGHVS, CDR2 FQNEAQ. The length of the CDR3 is 14 residues. The CDR3 spells CASSYLDGYNEQFF. CDR3 nucleotide sequence: TGTGCCAGCAGCTACTTGGACGGATACAATGAGCAGTTCTTC.

This clonotype was found a few times. This chain joins TRBV7-6 and TRBJ2-7, with 9 bases matching TRBD2. The junction had 8 bases not matched to a gene; V was cut back by 2 bases and J by 6 bases. From germline, CDR1 is SGHVS and CDR2 FNYEAQ. The CDR3 spans 15 residues. The CDR3 sequence: CASSLSGGPIGEQYF. CDR3 coding DNA: TGTGCCAGCAGCTTAAGCGGGGGGCCTATTGGCGAGCAGTACTTC. Supplemented by reference TRBV7-6 and TRBJ2-7, the full variable domain reads GAGVSQSPRYKVTKRGQDVALRCDPISGHVSLYWYRQALGQGPEFLTYFNYEAQQDKSGLPNDRFSAERPEGSISTLTIQRTEQRDSAMYRCASSLSGGPIGEQYFGPGTRLTVT.

The chain uses TRBV19 and TRBJ1-2; TRBD1 might be the D (5 bases). V shed 7 bases and J shed 3 bases, with 9 bases lying between them. The CDR3 covers 12 residues. Germline assignment: CDR1 LNHDA and CDR2 SQIVND (reference sequence). The CDR3 nucleotides read TGTGCCAGTACTGCAGGGCACTATGGCTACACCTTC. It is translated as CASTAGHYGYTF.

This clonotype has more than one count but fewer than ten. V gene TRBV5-6 combines with J gene TRBJ1-2; D ambiguous. V was pared by 3 bases and J by 0 bases, with 12 bases between. The CDR3 loop spans 15 amino acids. Germline V gene sequence: CDR1 SGHDT, CDR2 YYEEEE. CDR3 nucleotides: TGTGCCAGCAGCTCCCGGACGGACTCTAACTATGGCTACACCTTC. Protein: CASSSRTDSNYGYTF.

V is TRBV9 and J is TRBJ2-7; tentatively, D is TRBD2 (5 bases). CDR1 and CDR2 from the germline V gene are SGDLS and YYNGEE. V lost 0 bases, J lost 3 bases, and 7 bases lay in between. The CDR3 has 13 amino acids. The CDR3 here is CASSVVEGYEQYF. CDR3 coding DNA: TGTGCCAGCAGCGTAGTAGAGGGCTACGAGCAGTACTTC. Full variable domain (rest looked up from reference TRBV9 and TRBJ2-7): DSGVTQTPKHLITATGQRVTLRCSPRSGDLSVYWYQQSLDQGLQFLIQYYNGEERAKGNILERFSAQQFPDLHSELNLSSLELGDSALYFCASSVVEGYEQYFGPGTRLTVT.

This chain connects TRBV4-1 to TRBJ1-4; no firm D call. V was pared by 1 base and J by 0 bases, with 18 bases between. Germline values: CDR1 MGHRA, CDR2 YSYEKL. The CDR3 is 19 residues long. CDR3 coding DNA: TGCGCCAGCAGCCAAGTGGGAAAGATCAGGCGCTCAACTAATGAAAAACTGTTTTTT. This sequence encodes CASSQVGKIRRSTNEKLFF.

The rearrangement joins TRBV27 to TRBJ2-1; 7 bases are shared with TRBD2. CDR1 and CDR2 from the germline V gene are MNHEY and SMNVEV (reference sequence). J lost 7 bases, V lost 5 bases, and 11 bases had no gene match. The CDR3 is 15 amino acids. Here the CDR3 DNA reads TGTGCCAGCAGTACGGGGGGTACGTTTTCGAATGAGCAGTTCTTC. This gives the protein CASSTGGTFSNEQFF.

The chain employs TRBV12-3 or TRBV12-4 and TRBJ1-6; the D gene is possibly TRBD1 (6 bases). Between the trimmed V and J ends, which lost 2 bases and 7 bases, there was a span of 12 bases. CDR3 length: 15 amino acids. CDR3 protein: CASSLKTGYNSPLHF. Here the CDR3 DNA reads TGTGCCAGCAGTTTAAAGACAGGCTACAATTCACCCCTCCACTTT.

V and J are TRBV11-2 and TRBJ2-7, with D possibly being TRBD1 or TRBD2 (5 bases each). The germline V gene encodes CDR1 SGHAT and CDR2 FQNNGV. The CDR3 runs to 14 residues. Trimming cost V 5 bases and J 0 bases, with 11 bases left between them. The CDR3 here is CASSPGPGSYEQYV. The CDR3 nucleotides read TGTGCCAGCAGCCCGGGGCCGGGCTCCTACGAGCAGTACGTC.

This clonotype was observed a handful of times. V is TRBV27 and J is TRBJ1-6, with a weak D call TRBD1 (6 bases). The CDR3 is made up of 17 amino acids. Germline V lookup: CDR1 MNHEY, CDR2 SMNVEV (reference sequence). V was clipped by 2 bases and J by 3 bases, with 14 bases between them. The DNA for the CDR3 is TGTGCCAGCAGTTTAAGCCCCGACAGGCTCTATAATTCACCCCTCCACTTT. This translates into CASSLSPDRLYNSPLHF.

This clonotype was counted many times. This chain uses TRBV7-6 with TRBJ2-1; 8 nucleotides agree with TRBD2. J lost 7 bases, V lost 2 bases, and 4 bases had no gene match. CDR3 length equals 14 residues. Germline loops: CDR1 SGHVS, CDR2 FNYEAQ. In DNA form, the CDR3 reads TGTGCCAGCAGCTTAAAGCCTAGCGGGAATGAGCAGTTCTTC. This sequence encodes CASSLKPSGNEQFF.

This clonotype has at least ten counts. V usage is TRBV6-2 or TRBV6-3 and J usage is TRBJ2-5, with TRBD2 matching over 14 bases. The CDR3 contains 15 residues. With V trimmed by 6 bases and J by 6 bases, 6 bases remained unmatched. In germline, CDR1 is MNHEY, CDR2 SVGEGT. CDR3 sequence (DNA): TGTGCCAGCAGACCGGGACTAGCGGGGGTACAGACCCAGTACTTC. This translates into CASRPGLAGVQTQYF.

The chain is built from TRBV6-6 and TRBJ1-5, with D unresolved. Germline-derived CDR1 and CDR2 are MNHNY and SVGAGI (reference sequence). The CDR3 is 14 amino acids. V lost 2 bases and J 3 bases, leaving 8 bases between the germline ends. The DNA of the CDR3 is TGTGCCAGCAGTTACGTGCAGCTCAATCAGCCCCAGCATTTT. This sequence encodes CASSYVQLNQPQHF.

The chain is built from TRBV7-1 and TRBJ2-3; D uncertain. TRBV7-1 is an open reading frame whose function is uncertain. This CDR3 comprises 11 residues. V lost 5 bases and J 6 bases, leaving 6 bases between the germline ends. Written as DNA, the CDR3 is TGTGCCAGCAGCCCATACGATACGCAGTATTTT. Translation gives CASSPYDTQYF.

CDR3 in amino acids: CASSGGTGVTNYGYTF. Here the CDR3 DNA reads TGTGCCAGCAGCGGGGGTACAGGAGTCACGAACTATGGCTACACCTTC. This rearrangement joins TRBV5-6 to TRBJ1-2; weak D call: TRBD1 (5 bases). Germline CDR1 is SGHDT and CDR2 is YYEEEE. With 4 bases removed from V and 2 bases from J, the gap between germline ends came to 18 bases. This CDR3 contains 16 residues.

V usage is TRBV28 and J usage is TRBJ1-5; 12 bases match TRBD1. In germline, CDR1 is MDHEN, CDR2 SYDVKM. CDR3 size: 18 residues. With 6 bases clipped from V and 5 bases from J, the junction kept 14 bases outside the gene matches. In nucleotides, the CDR3 is TGTGCCAGCAGCTCCGGGACAGGGGGCAGTGATGTATATCAGCCCCAGCATTTT. This codes for CASSSGTGGSDVYQPQHF.

Note on this clonotype: At one of its ends the junction is not consistent with the germline gene, which may arise from a read error. The CDR3 reads CVSLPESSGANVLTF. The CDR3 nucleotides read TGTGTCAGCCTCCCCGAGAGCTCTGGGGCCAACGTCCTGACTTTC. The chain recombines TRBV28 with TRBJ2-6; D is unresolved. This CDR3 contains 15 residues. CDR1 is MDHEN and CDR2 is SYDVKM in the germline V gene.

The gene calls are TRBV7-1 and TRBJ2-5, with D hard to call. TRBV7-1 is an ORF for which the function is uncertain. The V gene lost 5 bases and the J gene lost 5 bases, with 15 bases spanning the gap. The CDR3 totals 14 residues. CDR3 bases: TGTGCCAGCAGCCCCCCGGCGAGTGAGGAGACCCAGTACTTC. Encoded protein: CASSPPASEETQYF.